This TCR beta chain was sequenced during a study of human T cells and chemical hapten exposure. Time point meaning: pre-sensitization, week 0. Treatment of the sample: therapeutic diphenylcyclopropenone sensitization with weekly scalp DPC. Each CDR3 protein gets one entry after TCRdb re-called the RACE reads with MiXCR. The sample gives about 64,000 distinct CDR3 sequences, approximately 10% of which show up once; 3% to 4.5% is in the top ten. The V end was cut by 0 bases, the J end by 3 bases, with 8 bases between. The CDR3 extends over 14 amino acids. Per the germline V gene, CDR1 is MRHNA and CDR2 is SNTAGT. Sample share makes this clonotype medium-sized.

Material: whole blood, obtained in connection with sensitization to the hapten diphenylcyclopropenone (DPC). This TCR was recovered from a woman aged 35 to 49 with alopecia areata. Some clones in this sample may be carry-over from other donors' samples. The chain combines TRBV6-4 with TRBJ1-1; D is undetermined. CDR3 nucleotide sequence: TGTGCCAGCAGTGACTCGGCAGACCACACTGAAGCTTTCTTT. Encoded protein: CASSDSADHTEAFF.